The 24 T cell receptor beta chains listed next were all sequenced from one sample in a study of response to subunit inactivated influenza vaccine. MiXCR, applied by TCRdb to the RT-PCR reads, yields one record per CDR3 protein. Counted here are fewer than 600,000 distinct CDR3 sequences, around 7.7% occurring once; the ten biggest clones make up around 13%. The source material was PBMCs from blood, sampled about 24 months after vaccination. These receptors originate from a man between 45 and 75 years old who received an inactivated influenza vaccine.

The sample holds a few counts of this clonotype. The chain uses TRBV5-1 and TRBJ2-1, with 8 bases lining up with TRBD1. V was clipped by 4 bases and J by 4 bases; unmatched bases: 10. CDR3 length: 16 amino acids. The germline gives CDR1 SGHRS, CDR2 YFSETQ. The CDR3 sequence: CASSRTTDRVYNEQFF. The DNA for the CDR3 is TGCGCCAGCAGCCGAACGACGGACAGGGTTTACAATGAGCAGTTCTTC.

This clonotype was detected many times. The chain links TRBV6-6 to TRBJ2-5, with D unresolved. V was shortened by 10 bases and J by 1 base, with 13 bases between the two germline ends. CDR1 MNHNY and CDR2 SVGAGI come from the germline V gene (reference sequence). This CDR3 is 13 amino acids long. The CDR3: CATRSLAQETQYF. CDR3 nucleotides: TGTGCCACCCGTAGTTTGGCCCAAGAGACCCAGTACTTC.

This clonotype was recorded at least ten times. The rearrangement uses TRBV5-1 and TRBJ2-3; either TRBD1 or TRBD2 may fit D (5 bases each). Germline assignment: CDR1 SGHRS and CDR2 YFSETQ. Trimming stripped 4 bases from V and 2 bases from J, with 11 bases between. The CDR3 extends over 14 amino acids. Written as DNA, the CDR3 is TGCGCCAGCAGCCCCGGGACCGACACAGATACGCAGTATTTT. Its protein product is CASSPGTDTDTQYF.

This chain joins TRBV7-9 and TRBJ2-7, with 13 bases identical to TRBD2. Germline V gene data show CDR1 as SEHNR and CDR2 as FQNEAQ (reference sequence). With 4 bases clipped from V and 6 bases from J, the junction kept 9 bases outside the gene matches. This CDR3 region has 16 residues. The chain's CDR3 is CASSSKLAGGPFEQYF. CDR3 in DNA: TGTGCCAGCAGCTCCAAACTAGCGGGAGGGCCGTTCGAGCAGTACTTC.

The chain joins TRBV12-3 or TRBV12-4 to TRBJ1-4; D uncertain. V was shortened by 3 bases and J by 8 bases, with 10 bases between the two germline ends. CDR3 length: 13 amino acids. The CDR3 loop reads CASSFRVYEKLFF. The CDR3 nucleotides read TGTGCCAGCAGTTTCCGGGTTTACGAAAAACTGTTTTTT.

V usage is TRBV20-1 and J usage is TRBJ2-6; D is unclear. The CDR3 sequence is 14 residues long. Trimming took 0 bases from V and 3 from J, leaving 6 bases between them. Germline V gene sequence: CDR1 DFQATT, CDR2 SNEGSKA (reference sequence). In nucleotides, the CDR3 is TGCAGTGCTAGAGAGGGGAATGGGGCCAACGTCCTGACTTTC. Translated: CSAREGNGANVLTF.

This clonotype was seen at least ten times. CDR3 DNA sequence: TGCGCCAGCAGTCTTGACAGGGGAGCCTACGAGCAGTACTTC. Translation gives CASSLDRGAYEQYF. The chain is built from TRBV4-3 and TRBJ2-7; 8 nucleotides agree with TRBD1. CDR1 and CDR2 (germline): LGHNA, YSLEER. The trim removed 6 bases at V and 2 bases at J, leaving 6 bases unmatched. This CDR3 region has 14 residues.

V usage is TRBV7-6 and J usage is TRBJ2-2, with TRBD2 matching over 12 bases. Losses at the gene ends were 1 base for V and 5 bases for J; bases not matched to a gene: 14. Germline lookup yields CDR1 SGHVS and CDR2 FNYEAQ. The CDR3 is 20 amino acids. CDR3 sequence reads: CASSLEVPASGGAWTGELFF. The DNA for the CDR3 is TGTGCCAGCAGCTTAGAGGTCCCAGCTAGCGGGGGGGCCTGGACCGGGGAGCTGTTTTTT.

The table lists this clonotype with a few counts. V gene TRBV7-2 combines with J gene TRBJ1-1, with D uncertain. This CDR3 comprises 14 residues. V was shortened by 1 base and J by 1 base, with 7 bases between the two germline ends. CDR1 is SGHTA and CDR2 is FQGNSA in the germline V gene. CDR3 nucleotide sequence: TGTGCCAGCAGCTTAGACCCAAGGAACACTGAAGCTTTCTTT. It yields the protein CASSLDPRNTEAFF. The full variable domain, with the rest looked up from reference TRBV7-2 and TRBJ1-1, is GAGVSQSPSNKVTEKGKDVELRCDPISGHTALYWYRQSLGQGLEFLIYFQGNSAPDKSGLPSDRFSAERTGGSVSTLTIQRTQQEDSAVYLCASSLDPRNTEAFFGQGTRLTVV.

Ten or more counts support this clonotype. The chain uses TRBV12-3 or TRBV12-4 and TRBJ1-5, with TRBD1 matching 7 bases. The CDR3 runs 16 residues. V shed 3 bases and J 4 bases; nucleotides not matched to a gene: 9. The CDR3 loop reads CASSFGFKQGNQPQHF. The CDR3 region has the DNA TGTGCCAGCAGTTTCGGTTTTAAACAGGGGAATCAGCCCCAGCATTTT.

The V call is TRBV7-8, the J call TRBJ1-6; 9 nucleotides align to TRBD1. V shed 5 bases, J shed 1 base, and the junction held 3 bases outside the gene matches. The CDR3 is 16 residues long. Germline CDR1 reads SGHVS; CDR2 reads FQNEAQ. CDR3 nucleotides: TGTGCCAGCAGCGGACAGGGGAGATCCTATAATTCACCCCTCCACTTT. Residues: CASSGQGRSYNSPLHF.

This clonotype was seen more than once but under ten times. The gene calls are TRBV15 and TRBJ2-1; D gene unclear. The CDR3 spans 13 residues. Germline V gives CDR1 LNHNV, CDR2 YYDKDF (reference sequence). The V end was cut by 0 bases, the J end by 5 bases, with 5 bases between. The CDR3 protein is CATSRDPDNEQFF. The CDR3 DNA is TGTGCCACCAGCAGAGATCCGGACAATGAGCAGTTCTTC.

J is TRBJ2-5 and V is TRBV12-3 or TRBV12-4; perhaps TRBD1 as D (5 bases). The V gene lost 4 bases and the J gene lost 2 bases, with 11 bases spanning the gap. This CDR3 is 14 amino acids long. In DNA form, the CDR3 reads TGTGCCAGCAGTTCACCACAGGCTCAAGAGACCCAGTACTTC. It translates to CASSSPQAQETQYF.

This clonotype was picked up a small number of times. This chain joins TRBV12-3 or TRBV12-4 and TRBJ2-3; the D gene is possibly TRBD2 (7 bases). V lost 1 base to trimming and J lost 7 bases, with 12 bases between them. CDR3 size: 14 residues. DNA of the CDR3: TGTGCCAGCAGTTTAGGGGGGGGCCCTAATACGCAGTATTTT. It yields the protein CASSLGGGPNTQYF.

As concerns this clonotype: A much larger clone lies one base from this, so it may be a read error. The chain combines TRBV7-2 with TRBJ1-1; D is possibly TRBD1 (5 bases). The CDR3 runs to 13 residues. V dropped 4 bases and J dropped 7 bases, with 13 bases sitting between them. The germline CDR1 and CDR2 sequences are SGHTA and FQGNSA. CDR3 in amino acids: CASSSRRQCEAFF. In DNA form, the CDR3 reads TGTGCCAGCAGCTCGCGCCGACAGTGTGAAGCTTTCTTT.

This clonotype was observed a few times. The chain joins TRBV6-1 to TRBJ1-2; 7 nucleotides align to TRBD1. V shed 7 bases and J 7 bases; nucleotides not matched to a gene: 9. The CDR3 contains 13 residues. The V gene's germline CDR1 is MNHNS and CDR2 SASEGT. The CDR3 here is CASTSRQGFGYTF. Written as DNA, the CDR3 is TGTGCCAGCACCTCCAGACAGGGTTTTGGCTACACCTTC.

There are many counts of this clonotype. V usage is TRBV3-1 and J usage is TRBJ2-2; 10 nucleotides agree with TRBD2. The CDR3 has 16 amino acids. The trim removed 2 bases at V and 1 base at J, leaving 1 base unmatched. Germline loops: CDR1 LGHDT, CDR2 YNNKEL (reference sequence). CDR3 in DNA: TGTGCCAGCAGCCAAACTAGCGGGGTGAACACCGGGGAGCTGTTTTTT. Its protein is CASSQTSGVNTGELFF. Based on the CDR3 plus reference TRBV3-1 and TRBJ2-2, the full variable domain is DTAVSQTPKYLVTQMGNDKSIKCEQNLGHDTMYWYKQDSKKFLKIMFSYNNKELIINETVPNRFSPKSPDKAHLNLHINSLELGDSAVYFCASSQTSGVNTGELFFGEGSRLTVL.

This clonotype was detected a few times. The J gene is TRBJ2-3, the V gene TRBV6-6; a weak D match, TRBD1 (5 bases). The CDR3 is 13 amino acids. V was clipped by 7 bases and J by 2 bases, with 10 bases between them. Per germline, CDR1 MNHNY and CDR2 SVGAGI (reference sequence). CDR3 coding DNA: TGTGCCAGCAAAGGACACATCACAGATACGCAGTATTTT. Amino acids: CASKGHITDTQYF.

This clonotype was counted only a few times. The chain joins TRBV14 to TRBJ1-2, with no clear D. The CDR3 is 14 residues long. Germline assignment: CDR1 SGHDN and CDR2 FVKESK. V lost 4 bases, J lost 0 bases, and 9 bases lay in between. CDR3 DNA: TGTGCCAGCAGCCGGACTGTAGCTAACTATGGCTACACCTTC. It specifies CASSRTVANYGYTF.

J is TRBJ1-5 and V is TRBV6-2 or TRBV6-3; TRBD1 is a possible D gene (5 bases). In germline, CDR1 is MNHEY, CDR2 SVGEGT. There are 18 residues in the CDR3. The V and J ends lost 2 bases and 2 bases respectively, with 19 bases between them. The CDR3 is CASSYPPRGRGGNQPQHF. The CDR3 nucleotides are TGTGCCAGCAGTTACCCGCCTCGGGGACGTGGGGGCAATCAGCCCCAGCATTTT.

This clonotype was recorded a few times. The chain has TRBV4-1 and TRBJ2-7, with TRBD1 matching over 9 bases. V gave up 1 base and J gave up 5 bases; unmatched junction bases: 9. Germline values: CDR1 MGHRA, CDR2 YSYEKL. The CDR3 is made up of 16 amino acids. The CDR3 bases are TGCGCCAGCAGCCAAGGACCCGGGACAGGGTTTAACGAGCAGTACTTC. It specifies CASSQGPGTGFNEQYF.

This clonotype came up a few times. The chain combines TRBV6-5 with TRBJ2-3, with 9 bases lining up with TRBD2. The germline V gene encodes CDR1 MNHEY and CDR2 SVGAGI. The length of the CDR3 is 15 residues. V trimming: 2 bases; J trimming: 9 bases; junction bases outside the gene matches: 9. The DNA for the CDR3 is TGTGCCAGCAGTTACGTGCAGCGGGGGGAAGAGACGCAGTATTTT. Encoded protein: CASSYVQRGEETQYF.

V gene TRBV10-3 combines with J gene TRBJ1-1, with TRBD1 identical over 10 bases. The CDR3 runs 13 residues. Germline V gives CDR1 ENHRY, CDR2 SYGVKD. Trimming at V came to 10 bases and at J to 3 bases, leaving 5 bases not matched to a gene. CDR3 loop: CATSGTGDTEAFF. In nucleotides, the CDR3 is TGTGCCACTTCCGGGACAGGGGACACTGAAGCTTTCTTT.

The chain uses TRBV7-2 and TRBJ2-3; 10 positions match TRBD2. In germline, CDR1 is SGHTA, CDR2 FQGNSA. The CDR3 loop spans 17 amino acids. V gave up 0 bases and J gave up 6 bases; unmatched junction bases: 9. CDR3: CASSLASASGRLDTQYF. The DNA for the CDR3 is TGTGCCAGCAGCTTAGCTTCGGCTAGCGGGAGACTGGATACGCAGTATTTT.